Listed below are T cell receptor beta chains from one sample, sequenced in a study of blood T cell repertoires in COVID-19. Measured with immunoSEQ multiplex PCR; TCRdb has only the in-frame clones, and not every one. The sample shows a few hundred thousand clones, around 90% of them seen only once. Sequencing input: PBMCs or T cells enriched from blood (not recorded which). These receptor sequences come from a man aged 25-45 years who had been exposed to COVID-19. Both conserved end residues are part of each CDR3. A D gene is named only where the DNA matches it firmly. Clone sizes are given selectively: once, few, many, or a class where the clone is expanded.

D: NA; size: NA; J: TRBJ1-2; V: TRBV6-5; CDR3: CASSYSRGGTNYGYTF; DNA: TGTGCCAGCAGTTACTCTCGGGGAGGGACTAACTATGGCTACACCTTC
D: TRBD1; size: NA; J: TRBJ2-5; V: TRBV5-1; CDR3: CASSEGTEETQYF; DNA: TGCGCCAGCAGCGAAGGGACAGAAGAGACCCAGTACTTC
D: NA; size: NA; J: TRBJ2-3; V: TRBV18; CDR3: CASSPPPGLTDTQYF; DNA: TGTGCCAGCTCACCACCGCCAGGGCTCACAGATACGCAGTATTTT
D: TRBD1; size: many; J: TRBJ1-2; V: TRBV7-6; CDR3: CASSLPLRDRVRPNYGYTF; DNA: TGTGCCAGCAGCTTGCCCCTCCGGGACAGGGTCCGTCCCAACTATGGCTACACCTTC
D: TRBD1; size: NA; J: TRBJ1-1; V: TRBV5-4; CDR3: CASSRPGTGANTEAFF; DNA: TGTGCCAGCAGCCGTCCCGGGACAGGGGCGAACACTGAAGCTTTCTTT
D: NA; size: NA; J: TRBJ1-2; V: TRBV7-9; CDR3: CASSLAQRGNYGYTF; DNA: TGTGCCAGCAGCTTAGCGCAAAGGGGCAACTATGGCTACACCTTC
D: NA; size: NA; J: TRBJ2-2; V: TRBV4-1; CDR3: CASSQGQSTGELFF; DNA: TGCGCCAGCAGCCAAGGACAGAGCACCGGGGAGCTGTTTTTT
D: TRBD2; size: NA; J: TRBJ2-5; V: TRBV7-9; CDR3: CASSLEGTSGETQYF; DNA: TGTGCCAGCAGCTTAGAAGGGACTAGCGGAGAGACCCAGTACTTC
D: TRBD1; size: NA; J: TRBJ2-5; V: TRBV14; CDR3: CASSPQGKRSLETQYF; DNA: TGTGCCAGCAGCCCACAGGGGAAAAGGAGTCTAGAGACCCAGTACTTC
D: NA; size: NA; J: TRBJ2-5; V: TRBV29-1; CDR3: CSAGLNWAAQETQYF; DNA: TGCAGCGCTGGACTAAATTGGGCAGCCCAAGAGACCCAGTACTTC
D: TRBD1; size: NA; J: TRBJ2-5; V: TRBV19; CDR3: CASSISGDRKETQYF; DNA: TGTGCCAGTAGTATCTCCGGGGACAGAAAAGAGACCCAGTACTTC
D: NA; size: NA; J: TRBJ1-4; V: TRBV18; CDR3: CASSLTTQPNEKLFF; DNA: TGTGCCAGCTCACTCACGACACAACCTAATGAAAAACTGTTTTTT
D: NA; size: NA; J: TRBJ1-5; V: TRBV6-5; CDR3: CASSNHEPPHPQHF; DNA: TGTGCCAGCAGTAACCACGAGCCCCCGCATCCCCAGCATTTT
D: NA; size: NA; J: TRBJ1-6; V: TRBV9; CDR3: CASSSRAGDSPLHF; DNA: TGTGCCAGCAGCAGTAGAGCAGGGGATTCACCCCTCCACTTT
D: NA; size: NA; J: TRBJ1-1; V: TRBV2; CDR3: CASSPTLVGGYGGTEAFF; DNA: TGTGCCAGCAGCCCCACTCTCGTGGGCGGATACGGGGGGACTGAAGCTTTCTTT